The clone carrying this T cell receptor beta chain was detected a few times. This specimen belongs to a study of blood T cell repertoires in COVID-19. CDR1 is LGHNA and CDR2 is YSLEER in the germline V gene. Deletions cut 0 bases from V and 3 bases from J, with 14 bases between. The CDR3 has 16 residues. Original data processing: Amplifying reference gene primers gave estimates of nucleated cell counts. Assay used: immunoSEQ multiplex PCR; TCRdb lists only in-frame clones, some missing. That table is the source of V, J and clone size, and D and trimming were worked out from the DNA. The sample lists some 220,000 clones; 82% were seen once.

The specimen was peripheral blood. The receptor was derived from a woman in her seventies with COVID-19, enrolled during active disease. The rearrangement links TRBV4-3 to TRBJ1-1, with D possibly TRBD1 on 5 matching bases. CDR3 loop: CASSQDLGGGYTEAFF. The CDR3 coding sequence is TGCGCCAGCAGCCAAGACCTCGGGGGTGGGTACACTGAAGCTTTCTTT.